This TCR beta chain was found in a study of T cell responses to AZD1222 COVID-19 vaccine. CDR3 length equals 14 residues. V was pared by 5 bases and J by 1 base, with 8 bases between. Germline CDR1 and CDR2: MRHNA and SNTAGT. TCRdb's table, derived via immunoSEQ multiplex PCR, lists solely in-frame clones and lacks some. Found here are some 180,000 clones, roughly nine tenths of them singletons; the top ten hold around 3.6%. V is TRBV6-4 and J is TRBJ2-2; possible D gene TRBD1, 6 bases. The specimen comprised peripheral blood, sampled 28 days after the second dose of the MenACWY control vaccine. This TCR was recovered from an adult who received the MenACWY meningococcal vaccine as a control. The CDR3 loop is CASSMDRNTGELFF. In DNA form, the CDR3 reads TGTGCCAGCAGTATGGACAGGAACACCGGGGAGCTGTTTTTT.